This T cell receptor beta chain was profiled in a study of blood T cells in healthy people across ages. Study results and caveats: The fall in TCR beta diversity per million T cells was roughly linear with age. Expanded clonotype changes were possibly confounded by unknown donor CMV status. PBMCs that were unsorted prevented a conclusive naive versus antigen-experienced comparison.

Through a sample-barcoded 5' primer and a J-beta primer mix, a second PCR was run for about 7 to 12 cycles. One entry per CDR3 protein, called by TCRdb with MiXCR from the 5' RACE reads. This table has some 1.5 million distinct CDR3 sequences, roughly 30% appearing once. The study drew donors from healthy Caucasian individuals in Russia aged about 6 to 100. The CDR3 sequence is 18 residues long. CDR1 SGHAT and CDR2 FQNNGV come from the germline V gene. Trimming took 4 bases from V and 0 from J, leaving 16 bases between them. This clonotype came up many times. What it binds is not known. The chain carries TRBV11-2 and TRBJ2-6, with D unclear. This sequence originates from a woman aged 25-40 years in good health. Input material: blood. DNA for the CDR3: TGTGCCAGCAGCTCCGCGAGAGCCAGGACCTCTGGGGCCAACGTCCTGACTTTC. Its translation is CASSSARARTSGANVLTF.